Below are 20 T cell receptor beta chains sequenced from a single sample in a study of blood T cell repertoires in COVID-19. TCRdb keeps only in-frame clones here, not all; method: immunoSEQ multiplex PCR. This table has some 300,000 clones, approximately 86% appearing once. Sequenced material: peripheral blood. The receptors derive from a man aged 70-80 years with acute or convalescent COVID-19.

The V gene is TRBV9, the J gene TRBJ2-6; D is unclear. Germline V gives CDR1 SGDLS, CDR2 YYNGEE. CDR3 length equals 16 residues. Trimming stripped 3 bases from V and 0 bases from J, with 10 bases between. The CDR3 DNA reads TGTGCCAGCAGCGCTGACTTGTTCTCTGGGGCCAACGTCCTGACTTTC. Amino acid sequence: CASSADLFSGANVLTF.

This chain connects TRBV29-1 to TRBJ1-1; weak D call: TRBD1 (6 bases). Germline V gives CDR1 SQVTM, CDR2 ANQGSEA. The CDR3 has 12 amino acids. Between the trimmed V and J ends, which lost 8 bases and 0 bases, there was a span of 10 bases. For the CDR3, the DNA is TGCAGCTCCGGACAGATGAACACTGAAGCTTTCTTT. It yields the protein CSSGQMNTEAFF.

This chain connects TRBV29-1 to TRBJ2-7; TRBD1 is a possible D gene (6 bases). V was trimmed by 3 bases and J by 0 bases, leaving 12 bases between them. The CDR3 extends over 14 amino acids. Germline CDR1 is SQVTM and CDR2 is ANQGSEA. In nucleotides, the CDR3 is TGCAGCGTTGAGGTAGGGACAAACTCCTACGAGCAGTACTTC. Translated: CSVEVGTNSYEQYF.

The chain links TRBV2 to TRBJ1-5; weak D call: TRBD1 (6 bases). V was pared by 0 bases and J by 6 bases, with 12 bases between. Germline values: CDR1 SNHLY, CDR2 FYNNEI. This CDR3 region has 15 residues. This CDR3 reads CASSEAKGGGQPQHF. The CDR3 nucleotides are TGTGCCAGCAGTGAAGCCAAAGGGGGTGGTCAGCCCCAGCATTTT.

The rearrangement links TRBV5-1 to TRBJ2-1; 8 positions agree with TRBD2. Germline loops: CDR1 SGHRS, CDR2 YFSETQ. This CDR3 has 15 residues. V trimming: 3 bases; J trimming: 1 base; junction bases outside the gene matches: 3. The CDR3 DNA is TGCGCCAGCAGCTCGGGAGGGCTGTCCTACAATGAGCAGTTCTTC. Protein product: CASSSGGLSYNEQFF.

The chain recombines TRBV6-4 with TRBJ2-2; D gene unclear. This CDR3 has 13 amino acids. Deletions cut 4 bases from V and 1 base from J, with 4 bases between. Germline V lookup: CDR1 MRHNA, CDR2 SNTAGT. This chain's CDR3 is CASSGQNTGELFF. In DNA, the CDR3 is TGTGCCAGCAGTGGTCAGAACACCGGGGAGCTGTTTTTT.

The V and J genes are TRBV7-2 and TRBJ2-7; 8 nucleotides match TRBD2. Per the germline V gene, CDR1 is SGHTA and CDR2 is FQGNSA. The CDR3 spans 15 residues. J was trimmed by 2 bases and V by 5 bases; bases with no gene match: 8. The CDR3 DNA reads as TGTGCCAGCAGCGAACAGCGGGAGTTGGCCTACGAGCAGTACTTC. Amino acid sequence: CASSEQRELAYEQYF.

V usage is TRBV21-1 and J usage is TRBJ2-3; the table's D call TRBD2 went unverified against the DNA. TRBV21-1 constitutes a pseudogene. The CDR3 totals 19 residues. CDR3 residues: CASSPRGSSGGVNTDTQYF. The DNA of the CDR3 is TGTGCCAGCAGCCCCCGAGGTTCTAGCGGGGGGGTAAACACAGATACGCAGTATTTT.

This chain links TRBV6-5 with TRBJ2-3, with 9 nucleotides matching TRBD1. V shed 2 bases and J 3 bases; nucleotides not matched to a gene: 0. CDR1 MNHEY and CDR2 SVGAGI come from the germline V gene. CDR3 length: 14 amino acids. The DNA for the CDR3 is TGTGCCAGCAGTTACGGACAGGGGACAGATACGCAGTATTTT. Residues: CASSYGQGTDTQYF.

The chain joins TRBV6-5 to TRBJ2-6, with D unresolved. The CDR3 loop spans 15 amino acids. Germline V CDR1 and CDR2: MNHEY, SVGAGI. The germline V and J ends were trimmed by 5 bases and 0 bases, with 8 bases remaining between them. The CDR3 DNA follows: TGTGCCAGCAGTACTACCCCCTCTGGGGCCAACGTCCTGACTTTC. Translated, it gives CASSTTPSGANVLTF.

The chain couples TRBV19 to TRBJ2-7, with a possible D match to TRBD1 (5 bases). The germline gives CDR1 LNHDA, CDR2 SQIVND (reference sequence). The CDR3 has 13 residues. V gave up 4 bases and J gave up 2 bases, with 9 bases separating them. The CDR3 DNA reads as TGTGCCAGTAGTAGGACATTTGCCTACGAGCAGTACTTC. Amino acids: CASSRTFAYEQYF.

The chain recombines TRBV13 with TRBJ2-2, with 10 positions matching TRBD1. CDR3 length: 14 amino acids. Germline V gene data show CDR1 as PRHDT and CDR2 as FYEKMQ (reference sequence). Trimming removed 8 bases from V and 2 bases from J; junction bases left unmatched: 2. The CDR3 sequence: CASGTGDNTGELFF. CDR3 DNA sequence: TGTGCCAGCGGGACAGGGGATAACACCGGGGAGCTGTTTTTT.

The rearrangement joins TRBV7-2 to TRBJ2-2; 7 nucleotides line up with TRBD2. The CDR3 length is 15 residues. The germline V gene encodes CDR1 SGHTA and CDR2 FQGNSA. The junction had 6 bases not matched to a gene; V was cut back by 2 bases and J by 6 bases. CDR3 residues: CASSLLGGRPGELFF. In DNA form, the CDR3 reads TGTGCCAGCAGCTTATTGGGCGGGAGACCCGGGGAGCTGTTTTTT.

The CDR3 DNA reads TGTGCCAGCAGCAAGACAACGGGGGAGACCCAGTACTTC. As protein: CASSKTTGETQYF. The chain recombines TRBV7-2 with TRBJ2-5, with D possibly being TRBD2 (5 bases). Trimming shortened V by 5 bases and J by 5 bases, and 12 bases separated the two germline ends. This CDR3 has 13 residues. Germline values: CDR1 SGHTA, CDR2 FQGNSA.

This rearrangement joins TRBV5-8 to TRBJ1-2; 12 bases match TRBD1. This CDR3 has 14 amino acids. From germline, CDR1 is SGHTS and CDR2 YDEGEE. J gave up 6 bases and V 4 bases, and 4 bases lay outside the gene matches. The CDR3 spells CASSRDRGRDGYTF. In DNA, the CDR3 is TGTGCCAGCAGCAGGGACAGGGGGCGGGATGGCTACACCTTC. Full variable domain (outside the CDR3, taken from reference TRBV5-8 and TRBJ1-2): EAGVTQSPTHLIKTRGQQATLRCSPISGHTSVYWYQQALGLGLQFLLWYDEGEERNRGNFPPRFSGRQFPNYSSELNVNALELEDSALYLCASSRDRGRDGYTFGSGTRLTVV.

The rearrangement links TRBV30 to TRBJ1-2, with 9 bases fitting TRBD1. The CDR3 has 14 amino acids. CDR1 and CDR2 (germline): GTSNPN, SVGIG (reference sequence). The V gene end was trimmed by 3 bases and the J gene end by 4 bases; junction bases not matched to a gene: 6. CDR3 in amino acids: CAWRRTGEFYGYTF. The DNA of the CDR3 is TGTGCCTGGAGGCGGACAGGGGAGTTCTATGGCTACACCTTC.

The rearrangement uses TRBV6-6 and TRBJ2-2; D ambiguous. The V and J ends lost 4 bases and 6 bases respectively, with 12 bases between them. Germline lookup yields CDR1 MNHNY and CDR2 SVGAGI (reference sequence). The CDR3 contains 14 residues. The CDR3 spells CASSLAEVSGELFF. The CDR3 DNA reads TGTGCCAGCAGTTTGGCCGAGGTTTCCGGGGAGCTGTTTTTT.

This chain connects TRBV6-1 to TRBJ1-3; a weak D match, TRBD1 (6 bases). Deletions cut 3 bases from V and 4 bases from J, with 13 bases between. CDR1 is MNHNS and CDR2 is SASEGT in the germline V gene. CDR3 size: 15 residues. CDR3 residues: CASSEHTGTGNTIYF. CDR3 sequence (DNA): TGTGCCAGCAGTGAGCATACAGGGACGGGAAACACCATATATTTT.

The rearrangement uses TRBV7-8 and TRBJ2-1; D call uncertain. Trimming took 2 bases from V and 8 from J, leaving 7 bases between them. CDR3 size: 12 residues. CDR1 is SGHVS, CDR2 FQNEAQ, per germline. The CDR3 DNA sequence: TGTGCCAGCAGCTTACGAGAGGATGAGCAGTTCTTC. It codes for CASSLREDEQFF. The entire variable domain, with the rest obtained from reference TRBV7-8 and TRBJ2-1, is as follows: GAGVSQSPRYKVAKRGQDVALRCDPISGHVSLFWYQQALGQGPEFLTYFQNEAQLDKSGLPSDRFFAERPEGSVSTLKIQRTQQEDSAVYLCASSLREDEQFFGPGTRLTVL.

This rearrangement joins TRBV4-2 to TRBJ2-1; 7 nucleotides match TRBD2. The germline CDR1 and CDR2 sequences are LGHNA and YNFKEQ. The CDR3 has 16 amino acids. The ends lost 0 bases at V and 1 base at J; junction bases unmatched: 3. The CDR3 reads CASSQDWGGSYNEQFF. The DNA of the CDR3 is TGTGCCAGCAGCCAAGATTGGGGGGGTTCCTACAATGAGCAGTTCTTC.